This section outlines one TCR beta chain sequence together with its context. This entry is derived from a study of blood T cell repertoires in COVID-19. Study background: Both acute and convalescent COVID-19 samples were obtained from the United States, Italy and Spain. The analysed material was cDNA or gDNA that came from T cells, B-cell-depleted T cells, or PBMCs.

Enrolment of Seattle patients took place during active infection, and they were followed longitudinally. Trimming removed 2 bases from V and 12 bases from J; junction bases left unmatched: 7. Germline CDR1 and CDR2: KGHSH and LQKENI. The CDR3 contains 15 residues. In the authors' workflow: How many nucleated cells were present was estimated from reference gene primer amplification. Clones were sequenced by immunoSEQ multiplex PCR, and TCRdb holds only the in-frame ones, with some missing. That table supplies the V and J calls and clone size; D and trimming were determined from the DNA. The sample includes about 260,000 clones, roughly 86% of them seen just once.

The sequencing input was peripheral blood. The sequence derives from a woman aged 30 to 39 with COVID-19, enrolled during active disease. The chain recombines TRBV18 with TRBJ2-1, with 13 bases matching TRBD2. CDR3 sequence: CASSPSGLAGERQFF. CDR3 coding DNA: TGTGCCAGCTCACCATCAGGACTAGCGGGAGAAAGGCAGTTCTTC.